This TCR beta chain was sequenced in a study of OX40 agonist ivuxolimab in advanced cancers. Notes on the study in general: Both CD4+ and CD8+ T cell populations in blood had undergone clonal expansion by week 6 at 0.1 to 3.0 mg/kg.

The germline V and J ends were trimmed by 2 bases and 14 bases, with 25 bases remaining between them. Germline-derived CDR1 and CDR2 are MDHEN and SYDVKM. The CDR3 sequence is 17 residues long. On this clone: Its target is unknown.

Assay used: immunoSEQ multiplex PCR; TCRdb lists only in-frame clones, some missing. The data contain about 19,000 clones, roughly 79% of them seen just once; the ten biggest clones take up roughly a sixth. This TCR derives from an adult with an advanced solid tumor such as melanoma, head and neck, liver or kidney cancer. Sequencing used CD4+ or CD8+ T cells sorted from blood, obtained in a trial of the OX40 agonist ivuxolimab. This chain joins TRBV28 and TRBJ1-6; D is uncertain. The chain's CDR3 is CASSLLRGSAKEVTLHF. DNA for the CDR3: TGTGCCAGCAGTTTACTCAGAGGGTCCGCGAAGGAAGTCACCCTCCACTTT.